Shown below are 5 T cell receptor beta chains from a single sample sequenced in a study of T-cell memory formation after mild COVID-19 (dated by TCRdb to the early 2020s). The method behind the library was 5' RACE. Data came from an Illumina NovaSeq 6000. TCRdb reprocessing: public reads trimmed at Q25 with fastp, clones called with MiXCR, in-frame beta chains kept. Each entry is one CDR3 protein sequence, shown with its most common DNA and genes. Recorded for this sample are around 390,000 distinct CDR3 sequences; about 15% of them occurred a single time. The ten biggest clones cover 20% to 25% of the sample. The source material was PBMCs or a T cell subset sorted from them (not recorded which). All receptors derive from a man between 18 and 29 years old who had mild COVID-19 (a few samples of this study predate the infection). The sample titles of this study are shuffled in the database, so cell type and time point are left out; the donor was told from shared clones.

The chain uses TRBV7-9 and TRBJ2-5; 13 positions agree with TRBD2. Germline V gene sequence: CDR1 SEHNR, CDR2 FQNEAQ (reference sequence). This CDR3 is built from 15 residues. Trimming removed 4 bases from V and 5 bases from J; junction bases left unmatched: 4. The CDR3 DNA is TGTGCCAGCAGCTGGGGGACTAGCGGGGCCGAGACCCAGTACTTC. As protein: CASSWGTSGAETQYF.

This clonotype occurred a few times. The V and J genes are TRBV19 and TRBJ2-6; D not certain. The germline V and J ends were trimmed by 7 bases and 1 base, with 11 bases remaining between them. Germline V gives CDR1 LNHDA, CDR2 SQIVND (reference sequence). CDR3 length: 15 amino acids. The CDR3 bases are TGTGCCAGTAAGAACAGAACATCTGGGGCCAACGTCCTGACTTTC. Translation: CASKNRTSGANVLTF.

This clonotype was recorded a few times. CDR3 in DNA: TGTGCCAGCAGCCTAGGGGGTTGGTTCACTGAAGCTTTCTTT. Amino acids: CASSLGGWFTEAFF. The chain uses TRBV14 and TRBJ1-1, with a possible D match to TRBD1 (6 bases). The germline V gene has CDR1 SGHDN and CDR2 FVKESK. Trimming pared 4 bases from V and 4 bases from J, leaving 13 bases between. The CDR3 contains 14 residues.

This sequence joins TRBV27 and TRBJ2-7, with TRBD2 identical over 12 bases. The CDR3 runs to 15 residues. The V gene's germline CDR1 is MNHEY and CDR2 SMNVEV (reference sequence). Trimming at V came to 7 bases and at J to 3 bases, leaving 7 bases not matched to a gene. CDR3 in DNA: TGTGCCAGCACCCCTCGACTAGCGGGGGTCTACGAGCAGTACTTC. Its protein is CASTPRLAGVYEQYF.

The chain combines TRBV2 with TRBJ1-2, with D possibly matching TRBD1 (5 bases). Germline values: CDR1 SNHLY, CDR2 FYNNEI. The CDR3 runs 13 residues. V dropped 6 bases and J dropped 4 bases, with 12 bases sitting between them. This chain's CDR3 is CASRTETLYGYTF. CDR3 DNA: TGTGCCAGCAGGACAGAGACTCTCTATGGCTACACCTTC. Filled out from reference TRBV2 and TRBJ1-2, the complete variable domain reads EPEVTQTPSHQVTQMGQEVILRCVPISNHLYFYWYRQILGQKVEFLVSFYNNEISEKSEIFDDQFSVERPDGSNFTLKIRSTKLEDSAMYFCASRTETLYGYTFGSGTRLTVV.